A single sample gave rise to the 12 T cell receptor beta chains below, sequenced in a study of shared clonotypes between healthy human individuals. Positive CCR7 selection of CD45RO-negative cells yielded the naive CD8 cells, and terminally differentiated effector memory CD45RA+ cells were excluded. Generated by immunoSEQ multiplex PCR, the TCRdb table keeps only in-frame clones and is missing some. The table has millions of clones, about 94% seen once. Material for sequencing was naive CD8+ T cells sorted from blood. These receptors came from a man between 18 and 29 years old in good health.

CDR3 in amino acids: CARRSQGYSNQPQHF. The CDR3 DNA is TGTGCCAGGCGCTCACAGGGGTATAGCAATCAGCCCCAGCATTTT. This rearrangement joins TRBV21-1 to TRBJ1-5; the DNA was not used to check the table's D call, TRBD1. TRBV21-1 is designated a pseudogene. The CDR3 covers 15 residues.

A remark on this clone: This CDR3 is also generated by other DNA sequences in the sample. The chain recombines TRBV4-1 with TRBJ1-3, with D unclear. The germline V and J ends were trimmed by 0 bases and 0 bases, with 6 bases remaining between them. Germline CDR1 is MGHRA and CDR2 is YSYEKL. The CDR3 covers 15 residues. The CDR3 loop is CASSQDGRSGNTIYF. As DNA, the CDR3 is TGCGCCAGCAGCCAAGATGGGCGCTCTGGAAACACCATATATTTT.

The chain couples TRBV7-9 to TRBJ2-7; D uncertain. This CDR3 is built from 13 residues. The V and J ends lost 5 bases and 5 bases respectively, with 13 bases between them. In germline, CDR1 is SEHNR, CDR2 FQNEAQ (reference sequence). This CDR3 is CASSPAEFDEQYF. DNA for the CDR3: TGTGCCAGCAGCCCCGCCGAGTTCGACGAGCAGTACTTC.

The CDR3: CASSFLKGTEAFF. The DNA of the CDR3 is TGTGCCAGCAGCTTCCTGAAGGGCACTGAAGCTTTCTTT. This chain connects TRBV13 to TRBJ1-1; D ambiguous. Germline assignment: CDR1 PRHDT and CDR2 FYEKMQ (reference sequence). V lost 3 bases and J 4 bases, leaving 9 bases between the germline ends. This CDR3 contains 13 residues.

The chain recombines TRBV5-4 with TRBJ1-2; 7 nucleotides match TRBD1. CDR1 is SGHNT, CDR2 YYREEE, per germline (reference sequence). Losses at the gene ends were 5 bases for V and 3 bases for J; bases not matched to a gene: 7. This CDR3 has 14 amino acids. Written as DNA, the CDR3 is TGTGCCAGCAGTCCCTGGACAGGTGACTATGGCTACACCTTC. Protein sequence: CASSPWTGDYGYTF. Together with reference TRBV5-4 and TRBJ1-2, the CDR3 gives the full variable domain: ETGVTQSPTHLIKTRGQQVTLRCSSQSGHNTVSWYQQALGQGPQFIFQYYREEENGRGNFPPRFSGLQFPNYSSELNVNALELDDSALYLCASSPWTGDYGYTFGSGTRLTVV.

A remark on this clone: This specimen includes other DNA sequences encoding the same CDR3. The rearrangement joins TRBV5-8 to TRBJ2-7; D not resolved. V was clipped by 5 bases and J by 2 bases, with 5 bases between them. This CDR3 has 11 residues. Looked up from germline, CDR1 is SGHTS and CDR2 is YDEGEE. The chain's CDR3 is CASSLTYEQYF. DNA of the CDR3: TGTGCCAGCAGTCTGACCTACGAGCAGTACTTC.

The chain has TRBV7-2 and TRBJ2-1; D not resolved. This CDR3 has 13 amino acids. Trimming left V 2 bases short and J 4 bases short, with 6 bases between. Germline V lookup: CDR1 SGHTA, CDR2 FQGNSA. CDR3 bases: TGTGCCAGCAGCTTAATCCCGTACAATGAGCAGTTCTTC. It translates to CASSLIPYNEQFF.

This clone was found a few times. The sample carries other DNA sequences with the same CDR3. The CDR3, as DNA: TGTGCCAGCAGCTCGGGACTAGAAGAGACCCAGTACTTC. This codes for CASSSGLEETQYF. The chain has TRBV13 and TRBJ2-5, with TRBD2 identical over 8 bases. The CDR3 is 13 amino acids. The V gene's germline CDR1 is PRHDT and CDR2 FYEKMQ (reference sequence). V trimming: 4 bases; J trimming: 3 bases; junction bases outside the gene matches: 1. Full variable domain (rest looked up from reference TRBV13 and TRBJ2-5): AAGVIQSPRHLIKEKRETATLKCYPIPRHDTVYWYQQGPGQDPQFLISFYEKMQSDKGSIPDRFSAQQFSDYHSELNMSSLELGDSALYFCASSSGLEETQYFGPGTRLLVL.

The chain joins TRBV10-3 to TRBJ1-2; the match to TRBD1 covers 8 bases. CDR1 is ENHRY, CDR2 SYGVKD, per germline. This CDR3 has 16 residues. Trimming took 0 bases from V and 4 from J; bases not matched to a gene: 7. CDR3 bases: TGTGCCATCAGTGAGTCGAAGGACAGGGAGGCCTATGGCTACACCTTC. Encoded protein: CAISESKDREAYGYTF.

This chain uses TRBV2 with TRBJ2-7, with D hard to call. The CDR3 runs to 17 residues. The germline V and J ends were trimmed by 6 bases and 4 bases, with 25 bases remaining between them. CDR1 SNHLY and CDR2 FYNNEI come from the germline V gene. In DNA, the CDR3 is TGTGCCAGCAGGGAGTTTACAGATACCCTGATTTTTTACGAGCAGTACTTC. Translating it yields CASREFTDTLIFYEQYF.

The V and J genes are TRBV27 and TRBJ2-7; tentative D call: TRBD2 (6 bases). With 2 bases removed from V and 4 bases from J, the gap between germline ends came to 12 bases. CDR3 size: 14 residues. The V gene's germline CDR1 is MNHEY and CDR2 SMNVEV (reference sequence). CDR3 sequence (DNA): TGTGCCAGCAGTTTAACTAGCTTGGGATACGAGCAGTACTTC. It specifies CASSLTSLGYEQYF.

About this clone: The same CDR3 also results from other DNA sequences found in this sample. The rearrangement joins TRBV27 to TRBJ1-1; the D gene is possibly TRBD1 (6 bases). The CDR3 length is 14 residues. Germline lookup yields CDR1 MNHEY and CDR2 SMNVEV (reference sequence). Between the trimmed V and J ends, which lost 0 bases and 1 base, there was a span of 6 bases. This CDR3 reads CASSLSGGNTEAFF. The CDR3 DNA reads as TGTGCCAGCAGTTTATCAGGGGGGAACACTGAAGCTTTCTTT.